This T cell receptor beta chain is drawn from a study of T cell responses to AZD1222 COVID-19 vaccine. Points from the study as a whole: Nearly half of the spike-specific TCRs reportedly recognize variant regions that carry no mutations. It should be noted that donors were predominantly white British and more often female, and clonal diversity was possibly underestimated. CD4 TCRs linked to vaccination spanned spike, dominating at 160-218 and 743-854. Increases in Spike-specific TCR breadth and depth were seen after two AZD1222 doses.

As to this clone: Its antigen is not known.

Libraries were prepared by immunoSEQ multiplex PCR; TCRdb keeps only in-frame clonotypes and omits some of them. The top ten clones hold over 1.5% of a sample with about 130,000 clones, roughly 90% of them seen once. The sequenced sample was peripheral blood, obtained on day 0 of AZD1222 vaccination. The source is an adult in good health.

This CDR3 is CASSGPGGASGANVLTF. The CDR3 region has the DNA TGTGCCAGCAGTGGACCAGGGGGGGCATCTGGGGCCAACGTCCTGACTTTC. This chain joins TRBV6-1 and TRBJ2-6; perhaps D is TRBD1 or TRBD2 (7 bases each). Germline loops: CDR1 MNHNS, CDR2 SASEGT. The CDR3 is made up of 17 amino acids. V lost 4 bases and J 1 base, leaving 14 bases between the germline ends.